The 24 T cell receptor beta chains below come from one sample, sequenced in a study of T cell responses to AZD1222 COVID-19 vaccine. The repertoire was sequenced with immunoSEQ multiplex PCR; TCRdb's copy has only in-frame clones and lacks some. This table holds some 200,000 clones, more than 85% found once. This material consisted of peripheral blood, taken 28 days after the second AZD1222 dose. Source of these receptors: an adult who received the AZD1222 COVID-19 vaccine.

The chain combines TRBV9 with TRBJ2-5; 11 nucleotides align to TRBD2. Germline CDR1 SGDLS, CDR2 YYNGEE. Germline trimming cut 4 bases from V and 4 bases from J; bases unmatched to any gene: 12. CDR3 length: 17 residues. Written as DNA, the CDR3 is TGTGCCAGCAGCCCTCGGGGGAGACTAGCGGGATCAGAGACCCAGTACTTC. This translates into CASSPRGRLAGSETQYF.

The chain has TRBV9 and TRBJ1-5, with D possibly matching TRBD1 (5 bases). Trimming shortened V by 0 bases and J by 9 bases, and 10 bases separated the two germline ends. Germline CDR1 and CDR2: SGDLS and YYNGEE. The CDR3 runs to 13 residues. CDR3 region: CASSVDQGPPQHF. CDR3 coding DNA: TGTGCCAGCAGCGTAGATCAGGGCCCGCCCCAGCATTTT.

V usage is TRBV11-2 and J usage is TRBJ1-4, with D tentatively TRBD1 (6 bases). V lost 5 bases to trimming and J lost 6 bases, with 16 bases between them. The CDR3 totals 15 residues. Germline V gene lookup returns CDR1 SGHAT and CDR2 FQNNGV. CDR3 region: CASSLNRVPYEKLFF. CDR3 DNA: TGTGCCAGCAGCCTTAACAGGGTACCCTATGAAAAACTGTTTTTT.

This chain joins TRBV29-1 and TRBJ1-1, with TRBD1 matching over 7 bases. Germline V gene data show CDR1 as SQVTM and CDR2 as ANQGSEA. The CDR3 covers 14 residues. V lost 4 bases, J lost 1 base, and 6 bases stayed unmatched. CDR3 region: CSVALGQKNTEAFF. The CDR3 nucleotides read TGCAGCGTTGCACTGGGACAGAAGAACACTGAAGCTTTCTTT. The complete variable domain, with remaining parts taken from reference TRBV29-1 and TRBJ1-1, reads SAVISQKPSRDICQRGTSLTIQCQVDSQVTMMFWYRQQPGQSLTLIATANQGSEATYESGFVIDKFPISRPNLTFSTLTVSNMSPEDSSIYLCSVALGQKNTEAFFGQGTRLTVV.

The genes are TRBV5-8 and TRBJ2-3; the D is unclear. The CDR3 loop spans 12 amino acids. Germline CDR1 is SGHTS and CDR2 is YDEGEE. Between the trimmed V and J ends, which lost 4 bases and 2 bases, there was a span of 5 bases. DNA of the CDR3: TGTGCCAGCAGCCCTCACACAGATACGCAGTATTTT. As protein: CASSPHTDTQYF.

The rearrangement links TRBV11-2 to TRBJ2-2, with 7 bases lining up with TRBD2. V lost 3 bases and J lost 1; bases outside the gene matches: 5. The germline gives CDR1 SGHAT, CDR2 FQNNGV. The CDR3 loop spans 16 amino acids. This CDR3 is CASSFTSAGNTGELFF. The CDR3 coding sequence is TGTGCCAGCAGCTTCACTAGCGCCGGGAACACCGGGGAGCTGTTTTTT. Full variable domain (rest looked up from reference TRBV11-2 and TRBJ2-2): EAGVAQSPRYKIIEKRQSVAFWCNPISGHATLYWYQQILGQGPKLLIQFQNNGVVDDSQLPKDRFSAERLKGVDSTLKIQPAKLEDSAVYLCASSFTSAGNTGELFFGEGSRLTVL.

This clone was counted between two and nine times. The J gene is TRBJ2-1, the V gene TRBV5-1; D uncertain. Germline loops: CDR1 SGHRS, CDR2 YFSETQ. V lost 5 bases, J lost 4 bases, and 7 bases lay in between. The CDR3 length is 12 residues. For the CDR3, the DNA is TGCGCCAGCAGTGAACAGTACAATGAGCAGTTCTTC. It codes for CASSEQYNEQFF.

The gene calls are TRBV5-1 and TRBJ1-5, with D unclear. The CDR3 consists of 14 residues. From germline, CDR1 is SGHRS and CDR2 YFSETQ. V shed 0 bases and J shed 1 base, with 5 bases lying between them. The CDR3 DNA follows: TGCGCCAGCAGCTTGGGACAAAGCAATCAGCCCCAGCATTTT. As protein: CASSLGQSNQPQHF. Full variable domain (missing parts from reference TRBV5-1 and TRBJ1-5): KAGVTQTPRYLIKTRGQQVTLSCSPISGHRSVSWYQQTPGQGLQFLFEYFSETQRNKGNFPGRFSGRQFSNSRSEMNVSTLELGDSALYLCASSLGQSNQPQHFGDGTRLSIL.

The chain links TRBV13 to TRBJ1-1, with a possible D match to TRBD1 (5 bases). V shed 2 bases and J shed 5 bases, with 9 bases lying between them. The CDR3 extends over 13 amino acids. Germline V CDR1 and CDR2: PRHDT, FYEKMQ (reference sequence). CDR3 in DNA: TGTGCCAGCAGCTTACAGGGCAGGACTGAAGCTTTCTTT. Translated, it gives CASSLQGRTEAFF.

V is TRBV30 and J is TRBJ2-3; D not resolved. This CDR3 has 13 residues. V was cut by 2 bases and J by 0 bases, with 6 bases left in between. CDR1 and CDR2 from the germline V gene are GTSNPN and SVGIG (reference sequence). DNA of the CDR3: TGTGCCTGGAGTTTCTCTAGCACAGATACGCAGTATTTT. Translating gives CAWSFSSTDTQYF.

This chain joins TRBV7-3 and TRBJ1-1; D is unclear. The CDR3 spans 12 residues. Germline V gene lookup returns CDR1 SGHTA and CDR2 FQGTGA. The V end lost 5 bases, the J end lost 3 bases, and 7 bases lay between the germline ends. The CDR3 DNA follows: TGTGCCAGCAGCCCCCAAGACACTGAAGCTTTCTTT. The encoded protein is CASSPQDTEAFF.

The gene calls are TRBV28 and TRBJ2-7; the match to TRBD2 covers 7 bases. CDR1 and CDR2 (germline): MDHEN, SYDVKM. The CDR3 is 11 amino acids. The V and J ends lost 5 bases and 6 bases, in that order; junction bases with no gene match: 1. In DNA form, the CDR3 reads TGTGCCAGCAGTGGGGGGGGCGAGCAGTACTTC. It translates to CASSGGGEQYF.

DNA for the CDR3: TGTGCCAGCCTTGGGGCTAACTATGGCTACACCTTC. It translates to CASLGANYGYTF. The chain carries TRBV28 and TRBJ1-2; D is unclear. The CDR3 has 12 amino acids. Germline V lookup: CDR1 MDHEN, CDR2 SYDVKM. V shed 8 bases and J shed 0 bases, with 7 bases lying between them.

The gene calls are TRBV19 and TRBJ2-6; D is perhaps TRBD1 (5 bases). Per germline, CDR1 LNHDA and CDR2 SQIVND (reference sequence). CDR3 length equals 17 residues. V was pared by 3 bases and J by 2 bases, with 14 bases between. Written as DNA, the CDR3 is TGTGCCAGTAGTATTGCTCAAGGGGCACCTGGGGCCAACGTCCTGACTTTC. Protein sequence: CASSIAQGAPGANVLTF.

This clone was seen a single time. CDR3 DNA sequence: TGTGCCATCAGTGATATTTGGGGGTTTCAGCCCCAGCATTTT. It specifies CAISDIWGFQPQHF. The rearrangement uses TRBV10-3 and TRBJ1-5; perhaps TRBD1 as D (5 bases). Germline CDR1 ENHRY, CDR2 SYGVKD. The CDR3 runs to 14 residues. V was clipped by 3 bases and J by 6 bases, with 12 bases between them.

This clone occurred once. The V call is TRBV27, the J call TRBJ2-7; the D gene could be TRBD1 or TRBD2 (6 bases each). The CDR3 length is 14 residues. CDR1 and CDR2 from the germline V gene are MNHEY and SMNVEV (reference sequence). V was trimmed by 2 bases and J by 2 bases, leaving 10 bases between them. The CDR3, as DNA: TGTGCCAGCAGTTTAAAGGGGGGACCCTACGAGCAGTACTTC. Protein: CASSLKGGPYEQYF.

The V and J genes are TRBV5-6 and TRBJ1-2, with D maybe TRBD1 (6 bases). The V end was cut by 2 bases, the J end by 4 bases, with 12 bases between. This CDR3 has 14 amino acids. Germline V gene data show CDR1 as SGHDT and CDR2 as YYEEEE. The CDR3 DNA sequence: TGTGCCAGCAGCTTCAAGGGGGGAAGCTATGGCTACACCTTC. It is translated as CASSFKGGSYGYTF.

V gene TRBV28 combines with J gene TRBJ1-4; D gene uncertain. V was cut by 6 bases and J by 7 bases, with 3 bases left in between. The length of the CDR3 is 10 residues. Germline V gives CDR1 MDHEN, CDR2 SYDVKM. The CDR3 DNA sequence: TGTGCCAGCAGCCGTGAAAAACTGTTTTTT. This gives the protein CASSREKLFF.

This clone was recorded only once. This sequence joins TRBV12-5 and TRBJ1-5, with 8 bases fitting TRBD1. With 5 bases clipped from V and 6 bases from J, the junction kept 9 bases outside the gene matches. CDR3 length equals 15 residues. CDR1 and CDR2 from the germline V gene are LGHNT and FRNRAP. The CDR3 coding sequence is TGTGCTAGTGGTCTCGGACAGGGCGGGTTTCAGCCCCAGCATTTT. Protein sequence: CASGLGQGGFQPQHF.

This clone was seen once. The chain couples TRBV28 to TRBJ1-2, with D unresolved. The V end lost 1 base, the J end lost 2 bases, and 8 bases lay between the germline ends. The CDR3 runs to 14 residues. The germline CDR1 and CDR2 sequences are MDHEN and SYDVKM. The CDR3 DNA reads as TGTGCCAGCAGTTTATCGGGGTGGAACTATGGCTACACCTTC. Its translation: CASSLSGWNYGYTF.

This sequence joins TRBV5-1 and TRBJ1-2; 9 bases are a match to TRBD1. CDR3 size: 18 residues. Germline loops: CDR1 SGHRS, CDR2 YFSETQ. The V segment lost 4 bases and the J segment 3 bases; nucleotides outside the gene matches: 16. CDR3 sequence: CASSARQGVAKRDYGYTF. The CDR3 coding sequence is TGCGCCAGCAGCGCAAGACAGGGGGTGGCAAAAAGGGACTATGGCTACACCTTC.

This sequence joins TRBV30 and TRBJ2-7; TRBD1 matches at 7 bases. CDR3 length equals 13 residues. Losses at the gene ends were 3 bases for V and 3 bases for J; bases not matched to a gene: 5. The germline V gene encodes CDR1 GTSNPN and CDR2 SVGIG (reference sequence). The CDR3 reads CAWRPQGDYEQYF. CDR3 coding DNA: TGTGCCTGGAGACCCCAGGGGGACTACGAGCAGTACTTC.

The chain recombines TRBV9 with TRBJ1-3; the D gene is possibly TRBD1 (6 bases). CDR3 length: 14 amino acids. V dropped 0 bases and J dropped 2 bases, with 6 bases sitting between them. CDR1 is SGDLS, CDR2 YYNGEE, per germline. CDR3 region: CASSVAGAGNTIYF. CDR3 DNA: TGTGCCAGCAGCGTAGCAGGGGCTGGAAACACCATATATTTT.

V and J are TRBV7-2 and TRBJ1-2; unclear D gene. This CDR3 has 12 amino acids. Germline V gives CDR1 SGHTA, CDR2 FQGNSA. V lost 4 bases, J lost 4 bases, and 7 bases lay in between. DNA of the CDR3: TGTGCCAGCAGCTCCCGGGGCTATGGCTACACCTTC. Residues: CASSSRGYGYTF.